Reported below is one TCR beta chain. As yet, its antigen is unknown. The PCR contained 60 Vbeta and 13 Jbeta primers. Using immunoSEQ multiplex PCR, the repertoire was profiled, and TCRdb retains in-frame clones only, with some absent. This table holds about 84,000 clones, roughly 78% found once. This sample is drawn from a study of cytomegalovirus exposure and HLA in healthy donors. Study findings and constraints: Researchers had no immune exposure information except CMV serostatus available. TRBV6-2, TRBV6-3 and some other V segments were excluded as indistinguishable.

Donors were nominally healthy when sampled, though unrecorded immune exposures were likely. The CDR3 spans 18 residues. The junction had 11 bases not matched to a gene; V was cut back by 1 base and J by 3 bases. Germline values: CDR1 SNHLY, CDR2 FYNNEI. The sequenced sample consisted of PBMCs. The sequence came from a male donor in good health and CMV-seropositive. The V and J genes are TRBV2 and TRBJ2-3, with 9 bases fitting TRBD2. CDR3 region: CASSEGGSGRWGTDTQYF. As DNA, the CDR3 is TGTGCCAGCAGTGAAGGAGGTAGCGGGAGATGGGGTACAGATACGCAGTATTTT. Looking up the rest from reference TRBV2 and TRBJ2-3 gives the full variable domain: EPEVTQTPSHQVTQMGQEVILRCVPISNHLYFYWYRQILGQKVEFLVSFYNNEISEKSEIFDDQFSVERPDGSNFTLKIRSTKLEDSAMYFCASSEGGSGRWGTDTQYFGPGTRLTVL.